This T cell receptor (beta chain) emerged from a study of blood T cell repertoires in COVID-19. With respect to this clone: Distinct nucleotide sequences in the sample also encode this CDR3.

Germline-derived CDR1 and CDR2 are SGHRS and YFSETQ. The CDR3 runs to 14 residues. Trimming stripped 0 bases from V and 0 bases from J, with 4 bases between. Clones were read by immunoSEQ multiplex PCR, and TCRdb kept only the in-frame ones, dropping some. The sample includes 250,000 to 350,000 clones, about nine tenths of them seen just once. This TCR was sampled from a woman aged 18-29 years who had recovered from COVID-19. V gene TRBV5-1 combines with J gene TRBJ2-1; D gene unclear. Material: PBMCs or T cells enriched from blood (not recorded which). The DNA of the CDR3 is TGCGCCAGCAGCTTGGCCAGCTCCTACAATGAGCAGTTCTTC. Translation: CASSLASSYNEQFF.